This T cell receptor beta chain came from a study of blood T cells in healthy people across ages. With a J-beta primer mix and a sample-barcoded 5' primer, a second PCR ran about 7 to 12 cycles. TCRdb redid the calling of the 5' RACE reads with MiXCR, one entry per CDR3 protein. The sample yields 1,500,000 or so distinct CDR3 sequences, approximately 60% seen once. Unmatched junction bases numbered 10, after V lost 7 bases and J lost 4 bases. Germline assignment: CDR1 ENHRY and CDR2 SYGVKD. There are 15 residues in the CDR3. Each donor was a healthy Caucasian individual from Russia, aged roughly 6 to 90.

The sequenced sample consisted of blood. This clonotype was sampled from a young man in good health. This chain connects TRBV10-3 to TRBJ2-7, with 10 nucleotides matching TRBD2. The CDR3: CAITFLAGEGYEQYF. CDR3 sequence (DNA): TGTGCCATCACGTTCCTAGCGGGAGAAGGGTACGAGCAGTACTTC.